The source of this T cell receptor beta chain is a study of T cell changes during pregnancy in multiple sclerosis. Trimming cost V 0 bases and J 5 bases; bases outside gene matches: 4. CDR1 and CDR2 (germline): KGHSH, LQKENI. CDR3 length equals 15 residues. The repertoire was sequenced with immunoSEQ multiplex PCR; TCRdb's copy has only in-frame clones and lacks some. This table has around 33,000 clones, 90% appearing once. The chain joins TRBV18 to TRBJ2-5; 9 bases fit TRBD1. The sequence was collected from a female donor in good health, enrolled as a control in a pregnancy study. The specimen was peripheral blood, collected in the third trimester of pregnancy. In nucleotides, the CDR3 is TGTGCCAGCTCACCACCGGGACAGGGACTGGAGACCCAGTACTTC. This encodes CASSPPGQGLETQYF.